The clone carrying this T cell receptor beta chain has just a few counts. Its antigen is currently unknown. Germline V CDR1 and CDR2: KGHDR, SFDVKD. V was clipped by 4 bases and J by 7 bases, with 10 bases between them. This CDR3 contains 13 residues. Naive CD4+ cells had CD25+ Tregs removed. Broader study findings: Tumor memory CD4+ T cell TCR gene usage clustered with blood and lymph node memory CD4+ cells and lymph node naive CD4+ cells. Greatest tumor Treg TCR overlap was with tumor naive CD4+ cells.

TCRdb re-called the 5' RACE reads with MiXCR, one entry per CDR3 protein. The sample yields about 55,000 distinct CDR3 sequences, roughly 17% seen once. The chain carries TRBV24-1 and TRBJ2-1, with unresolved D. Sequenced material: naive CD4+ T cells sorted from blood. The subset is: naive CD4+ T cells, CD4+CD45RA+CD25-. This TCR came from a female donor with breast cancer. CDR3 in DNA: TGTGCCACCAGTGAAGGTAGTTTGAATGAGCAGTTCTTC. This encodes CATSEGSLNEQFF.